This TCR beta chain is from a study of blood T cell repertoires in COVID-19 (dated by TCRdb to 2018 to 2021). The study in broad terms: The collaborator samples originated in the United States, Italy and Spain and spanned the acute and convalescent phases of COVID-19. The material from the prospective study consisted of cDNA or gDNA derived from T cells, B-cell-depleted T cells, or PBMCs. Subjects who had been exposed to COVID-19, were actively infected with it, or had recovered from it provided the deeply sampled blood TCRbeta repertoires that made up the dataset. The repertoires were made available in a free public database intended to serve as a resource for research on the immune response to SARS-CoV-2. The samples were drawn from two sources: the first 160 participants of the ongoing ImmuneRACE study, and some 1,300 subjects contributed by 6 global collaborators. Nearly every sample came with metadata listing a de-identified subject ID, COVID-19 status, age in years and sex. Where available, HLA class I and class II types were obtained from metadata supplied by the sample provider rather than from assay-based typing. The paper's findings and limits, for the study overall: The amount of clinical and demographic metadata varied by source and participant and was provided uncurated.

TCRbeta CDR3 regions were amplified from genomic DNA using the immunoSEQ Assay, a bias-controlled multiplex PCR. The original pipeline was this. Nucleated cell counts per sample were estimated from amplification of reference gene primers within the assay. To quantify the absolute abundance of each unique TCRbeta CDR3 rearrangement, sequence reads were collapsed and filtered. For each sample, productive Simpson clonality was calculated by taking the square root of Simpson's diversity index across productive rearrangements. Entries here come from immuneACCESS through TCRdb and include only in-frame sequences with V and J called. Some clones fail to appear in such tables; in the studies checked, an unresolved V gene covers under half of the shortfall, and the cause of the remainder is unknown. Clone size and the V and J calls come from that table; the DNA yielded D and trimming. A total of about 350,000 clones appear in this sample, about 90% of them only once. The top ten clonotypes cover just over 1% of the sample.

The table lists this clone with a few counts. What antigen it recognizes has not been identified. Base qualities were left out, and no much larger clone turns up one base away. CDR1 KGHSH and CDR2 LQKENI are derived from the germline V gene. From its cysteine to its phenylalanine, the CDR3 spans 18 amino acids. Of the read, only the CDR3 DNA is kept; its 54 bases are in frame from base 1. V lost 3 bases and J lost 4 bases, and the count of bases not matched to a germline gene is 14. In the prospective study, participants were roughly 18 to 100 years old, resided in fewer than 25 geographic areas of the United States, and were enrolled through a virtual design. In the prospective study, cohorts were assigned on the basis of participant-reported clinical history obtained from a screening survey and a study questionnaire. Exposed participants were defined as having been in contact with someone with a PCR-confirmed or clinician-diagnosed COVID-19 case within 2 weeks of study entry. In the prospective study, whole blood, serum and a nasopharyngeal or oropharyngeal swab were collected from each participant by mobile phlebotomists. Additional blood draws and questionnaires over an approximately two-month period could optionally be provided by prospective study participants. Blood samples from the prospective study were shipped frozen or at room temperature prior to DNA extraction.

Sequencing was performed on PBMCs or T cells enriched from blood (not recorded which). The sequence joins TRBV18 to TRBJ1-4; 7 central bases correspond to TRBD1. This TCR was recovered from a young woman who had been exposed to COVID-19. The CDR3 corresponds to CASSPTFLQGQGNEKLFF. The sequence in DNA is TGTGCCAGCTCACCGACCTTCTTACAGGGGCAGGGTAATGAAAAACTGTTTTTT.